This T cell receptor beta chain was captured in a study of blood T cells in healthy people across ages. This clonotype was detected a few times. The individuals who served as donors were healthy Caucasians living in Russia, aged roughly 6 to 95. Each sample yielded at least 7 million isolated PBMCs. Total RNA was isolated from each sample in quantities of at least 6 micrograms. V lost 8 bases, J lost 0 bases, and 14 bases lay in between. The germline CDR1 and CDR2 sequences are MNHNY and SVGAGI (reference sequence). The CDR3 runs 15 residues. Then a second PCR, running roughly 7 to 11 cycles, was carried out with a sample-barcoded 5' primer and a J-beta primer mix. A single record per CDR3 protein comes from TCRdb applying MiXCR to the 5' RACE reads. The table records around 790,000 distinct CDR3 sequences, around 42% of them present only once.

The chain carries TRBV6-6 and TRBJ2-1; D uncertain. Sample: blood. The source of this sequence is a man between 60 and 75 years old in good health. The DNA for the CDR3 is TGTGCCAGCGGATCCTTTATAAGCTCCTACAATGAGCAGTTCTTC. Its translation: CASGSFISSYNEQFF.